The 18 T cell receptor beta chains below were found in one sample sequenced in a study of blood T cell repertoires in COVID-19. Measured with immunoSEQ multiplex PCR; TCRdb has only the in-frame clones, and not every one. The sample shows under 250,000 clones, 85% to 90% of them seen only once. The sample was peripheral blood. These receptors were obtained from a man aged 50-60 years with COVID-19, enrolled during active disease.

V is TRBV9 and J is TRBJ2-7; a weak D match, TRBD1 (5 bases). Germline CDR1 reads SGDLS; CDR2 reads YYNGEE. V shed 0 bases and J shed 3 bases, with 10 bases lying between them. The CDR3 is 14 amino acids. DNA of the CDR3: TGTGCCAGCAGCGTAGCCTCAGGGCACTACGAGCAGTACTTC. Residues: CASSVASGHYEQYF.

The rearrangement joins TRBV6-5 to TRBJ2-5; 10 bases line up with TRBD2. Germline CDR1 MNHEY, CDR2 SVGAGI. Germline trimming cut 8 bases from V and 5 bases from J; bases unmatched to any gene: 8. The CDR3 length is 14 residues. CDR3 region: CASQEREGLETQYF. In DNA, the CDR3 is TGTGCCAGCCAAGAGCGGGAGGGCCTGGAGACCCAGTACTTC.

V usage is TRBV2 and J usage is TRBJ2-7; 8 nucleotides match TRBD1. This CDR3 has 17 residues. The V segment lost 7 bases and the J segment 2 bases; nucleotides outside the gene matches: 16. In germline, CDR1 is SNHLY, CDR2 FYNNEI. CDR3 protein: CASNGRDRPRLPYEQYF. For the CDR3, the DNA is TGTGCCAGCAACGGCCGGGACAGGCCCCGACTACCCTACGAGCAGTACTTC. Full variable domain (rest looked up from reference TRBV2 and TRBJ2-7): EPEVTQTPSHQVTQMGQEVILRCVPISNHLYFYWYRQILGQKVEFLVSFYNNEISEKSEIFDDQFSVERPDGSNFTLKIRSTKLEDSAMYFCASNGRDRPRLPYEQYFGPGTRLTVT.

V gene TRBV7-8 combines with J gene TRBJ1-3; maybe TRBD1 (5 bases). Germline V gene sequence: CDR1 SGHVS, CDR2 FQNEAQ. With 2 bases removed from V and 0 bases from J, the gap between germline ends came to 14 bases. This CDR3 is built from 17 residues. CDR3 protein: CASSLFDRSNSGNTIYF. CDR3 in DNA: TGTGCCAGCAGCTTATTCGACAGATCTAACTCTGGAAACACCATATATTTT. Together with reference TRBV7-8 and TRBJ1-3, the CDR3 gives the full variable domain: GAGVSQSPRYKVAKRGQDVALRCDPISGHVSLFWYQQALGQGPEFLTYFQNEAQLDKSGLPSDRFFAERPEGSVSTLKIQRTQQEDSAVYLCASSLFDRSNSGNTIYFGEGSWLTVV.

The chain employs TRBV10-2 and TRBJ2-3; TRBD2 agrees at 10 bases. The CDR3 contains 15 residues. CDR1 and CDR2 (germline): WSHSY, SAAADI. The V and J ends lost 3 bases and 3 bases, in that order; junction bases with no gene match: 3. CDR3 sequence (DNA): TGCGCCAGCAGTGATTCTAGCGGGGGTACAGATACGCAGTATTTT. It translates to CASSDSSGGTDTQYF.

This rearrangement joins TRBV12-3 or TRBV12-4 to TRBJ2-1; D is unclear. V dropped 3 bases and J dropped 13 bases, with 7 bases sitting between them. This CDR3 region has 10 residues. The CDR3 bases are TGTGCCAGCAGTTTGGCTGTTCAGTTCTTC. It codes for CASSLAVQFF.

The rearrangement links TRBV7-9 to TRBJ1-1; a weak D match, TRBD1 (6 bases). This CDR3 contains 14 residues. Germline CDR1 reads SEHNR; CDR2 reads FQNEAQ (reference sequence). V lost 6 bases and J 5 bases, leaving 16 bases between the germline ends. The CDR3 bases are TGTGCCAGCAGACACAGGGTTGCGCGGACTGAAGCTTTCTTT. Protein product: CASRHRVARTEAFF.

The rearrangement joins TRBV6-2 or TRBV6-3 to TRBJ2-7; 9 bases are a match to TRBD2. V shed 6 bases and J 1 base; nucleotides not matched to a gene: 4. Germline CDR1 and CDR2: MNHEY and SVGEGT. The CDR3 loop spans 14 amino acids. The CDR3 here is CASSLAGTSYEQYF. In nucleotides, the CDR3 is TGTGCCAGCAGCCTAGCGGGGACTTCCTACGAGCAGTACTTC.

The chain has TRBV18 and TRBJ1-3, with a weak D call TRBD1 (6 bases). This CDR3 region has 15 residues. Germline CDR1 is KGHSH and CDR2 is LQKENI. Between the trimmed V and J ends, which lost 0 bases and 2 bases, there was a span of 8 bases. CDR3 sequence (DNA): TGTGCCAGCTCACCACCAGCAGGGGCTGGAAACACCATATATTTT. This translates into CASSPPAGAGNTIYF.

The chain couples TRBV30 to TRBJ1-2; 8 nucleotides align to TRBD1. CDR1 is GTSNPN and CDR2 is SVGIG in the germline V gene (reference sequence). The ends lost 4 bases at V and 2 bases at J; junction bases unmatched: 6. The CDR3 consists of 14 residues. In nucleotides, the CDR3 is TGTGCCTGGACGTTGACAGGGGCCAACTATGGCTACACCTTC. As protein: CAWTLTGANYGYTF.

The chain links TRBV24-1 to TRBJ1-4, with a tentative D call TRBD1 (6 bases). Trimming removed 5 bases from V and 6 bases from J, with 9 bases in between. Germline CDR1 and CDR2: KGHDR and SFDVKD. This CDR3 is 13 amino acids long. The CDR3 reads CATSAGVDEKLFF. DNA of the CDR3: TGTGCCACCAGTGCAGGGGTGGATGAAAAACTGTTTTTT.

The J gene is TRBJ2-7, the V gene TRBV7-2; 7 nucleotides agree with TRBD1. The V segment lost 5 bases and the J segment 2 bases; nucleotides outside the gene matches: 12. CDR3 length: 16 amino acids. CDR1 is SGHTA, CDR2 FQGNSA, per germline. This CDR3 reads CASSPTVGRGTYEQYF. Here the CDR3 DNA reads TGTGCCAGCAGCCCCACGGTGGGCAGGGGGACCTACGAGCAGTACTTC.

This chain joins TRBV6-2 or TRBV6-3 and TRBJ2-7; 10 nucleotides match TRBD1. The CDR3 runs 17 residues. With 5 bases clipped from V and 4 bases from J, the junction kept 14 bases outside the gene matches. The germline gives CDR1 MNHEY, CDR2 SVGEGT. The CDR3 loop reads CASSKASRTGGPYEQYF. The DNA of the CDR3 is TGTGCCAGCAGTAAAGCCTCCCGGACAGGGGGACCTTACGAGCAGTACTTC.

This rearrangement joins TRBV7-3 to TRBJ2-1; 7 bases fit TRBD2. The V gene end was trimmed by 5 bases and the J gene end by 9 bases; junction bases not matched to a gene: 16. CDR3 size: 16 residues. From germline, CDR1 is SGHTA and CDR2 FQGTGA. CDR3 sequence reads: CASSPRGAGTGGEQFF. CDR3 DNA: TGTGCCAGCAGCCCTCGAGGAGCGGGAACGGGGGGTGAGCAGTTCTTC.

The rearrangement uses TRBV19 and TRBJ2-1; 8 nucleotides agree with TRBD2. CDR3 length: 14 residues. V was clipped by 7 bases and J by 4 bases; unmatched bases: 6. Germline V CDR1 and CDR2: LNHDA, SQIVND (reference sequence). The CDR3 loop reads CASNPGGRYNEQFF. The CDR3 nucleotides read TGTGCCAGTAATCCGGGGGGGCGGTACAATGAGCAGTTCTTC.

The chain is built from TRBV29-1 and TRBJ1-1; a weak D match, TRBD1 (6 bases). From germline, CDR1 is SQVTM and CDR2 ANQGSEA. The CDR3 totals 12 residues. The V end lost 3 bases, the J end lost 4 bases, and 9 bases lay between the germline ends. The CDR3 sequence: CSVDRGGTEAFF. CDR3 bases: TGCAGCGTTGATAGGGGGGGCACTGAAGCTTTCTTT. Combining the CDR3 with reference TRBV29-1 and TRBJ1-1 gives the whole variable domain SAVISQKPSRDICQRGTSLTIQCQVDSQVTMMFWYRQQPGQSLTLIATANQGSEATYESGFVIDKFPISRPNLTFSTLTVSNMSPEDSSIYLCSVDRGGTEAFFGQGTRLTVV.

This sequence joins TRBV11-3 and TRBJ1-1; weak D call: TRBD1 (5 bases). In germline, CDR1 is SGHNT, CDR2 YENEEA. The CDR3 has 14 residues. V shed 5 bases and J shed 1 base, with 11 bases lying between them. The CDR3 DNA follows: TGTGCCAGCAGCCCGGACGGACAGAACACTGAAGCTTTCTTT. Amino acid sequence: CASSPDGQNTEAFF.

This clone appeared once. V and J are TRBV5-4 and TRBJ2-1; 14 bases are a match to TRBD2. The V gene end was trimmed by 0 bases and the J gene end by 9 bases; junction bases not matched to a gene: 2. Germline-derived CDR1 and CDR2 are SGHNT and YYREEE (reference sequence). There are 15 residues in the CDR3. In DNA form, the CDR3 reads TGTGCCAGCAGCTTGGGGGGACTAGCGGGAGTTGAGCAGTTCTTC. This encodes CASSLGGLAGVEQFF.